These 2 T cell receptor beta chains originate from one sample sequenced in a study of human T cells and chemical hapten exposure. The time point: patch test 1, 2 weeks after DPC sensitization. Stated treatment: therapeutic diphenylcyclopropenone sensitization with weekly scalp DPC. TCRdb processed the RACE reads anew with MiXCR; each CDR3 protein has one entry. Of 300,000 to 450,000 distinct CDR3 sequences detected, 4.8% appear once; the ten largest clones hold 2% to 2.5%. The sequencing used whole blood, collected in connection with sensitization to the hapten diphenylcyclopropenone (DPC). These receptors came from a woman in her forties or fifties with alopecia areata. Some clones in this sample may be carry-over from other donors' samples.

The chain carries TRBV13 and TRBJ2-2; 8 bases are a match to TRBD1. There are 15 residues in the CDR3. V gave up 5 bases and J gave up 6 bases; unmatched junction bases: 8. Germline V gene data show CDR1 as PRHDT and CDR2 as FYEKMQ (reference sequence). The CDR3 is CASSHGQGAPGELFF. CDR3 nucleotides: TGTGCCAGCAGCCATGGACAGGGTGCCCCCGGGGAGCTGTTTTTT.

The chain carries TRBV5-1 and TRBJ2-2; no firm D call. CDR1 and CDR2 from the germline V gene are SGHRS and YFSETQ. CDR3 size: 16 residues. V lost 4 bases to trimming and J lost 6 bases, with 19 bases between them. The CDR3 protein is CASSTDAGLLPGELFF. The CDR3 nucleotides read TGCGCCAGCAGCACGGATGCTGGGCTACTTCCCGGGGAGCTGTTTTTT.